These 24 T cell receptor beta chains were all obtained from the same sample, sequenced in a study of technical replicates of blood from a handful of donors. Sequenced by immunoSEQ multiplex PCR; TCRdb stores in-frame clones only, minus some. The table includes about 59,000 clones, just over 90% detected once. Sequencing used PBMCs. These receptors all come from a human donor in good health. Some clones in this sample may be carry-over from other donors' samples.

The chain carries TRBV4-3 and TRBJ1-1; TRBD1 aligns across 11 bases. With 3 bases clipped from V and 5 bases from J, the junction kept 8 bases outside the gene matches. The CDR3 spans 16 residues. Germline V gene data show CDR1 as LGHNA and CDR2 as YSLEER. The CDR3 protein is CASSQGQGDLGTEAFF. The DNA for the CDR3 is TGCGCCAGCAGCCAGGGACAGGGGGATTTGGGGACTGAAGCTTTCTTT.

This rearrangement joins TRBV15 to TRBJ2-1, with 7 bases that match TRBD2. J gave up 8 bases and V 4 bases, and 5 bases lay outside the gene matches. CDR1 is LNHNV, CDR2 YYDKDF, per germline (reference sequence). CDR3 length: 13 amino acids. The CDR3 sequence is CATSIEGRDEQFF. The DNA for the CDR3 is TGTGCCACCAGCATTGAGGGGAGGGATGAGCAGTTCTTC.

V and J are TRBV11-3 and TRBJ2-3; TRBD2 might be the D (6 bases). The CDR3 is 15 residues long. V was trimmed by 5 bases and J by 1 base, leaving 13 bases between them. The germline V gene encodes CDR1 SGHNT and CDR2 YENEEA. This CDR3 reads CASSPSGDRTDTQYF. The CDR3 DNA sequence: TGTGCCAGCAGCCCCTCGGGGGATCGCACAGATACGCAGTATTTT.

This chain connects TRBV11-3 to TRBJ2-2, with 7 nucleotides matching TRBD1. The V gene's germline CDR1 is SGHNT and CDR2 YENEEA. The CDR3 is made up of 14 amino acids. V lost 5 bases to trimming and J lost 4 bases; unmatched junction nucleotides: 4. The CDR3 DNA reads as TGTGCCAGCAGCCCACAGGGGTTCACCGGGGAGCTGTTTTTT. Its protein product is CASSPQGFTGELFF.

The J gene is TRBJ2-5, the V gene TRBV4-2; TRBD2 matches at 13 bases. The germline V gene has CDR1 LGHNA and CDR2 YNFKEQ. V lost 4 bases and J lost 5; bases outside the gene matches: 4. This CDR3 spans 15 amino acids. DNA for the CDR3: TGTGCCAGCAGCCCGGGACTAGCGGGGAGTGAGACCCAGTACTTC. It translates to CASSPGLAGSETQYF.

This chain joins TRBV7-2 and TRBJ2-5, with 7 positions matching TRBD1. After removal of 5 bases from V and 5 bases from J, the junction contained 14 bases not matched to a gene. CDR1 SGHTA and CDR2 FQGNSA come from the germline V gene. The CDR3 is 16 residues long. In DNA, the CDR3 is TGTGCCAGCAGCCCACCGAGACAAGGGGGCGTGGAGACCCAGTACTTC. Amino acid sequence: CASSPPRQGGVETQYF.

The chain couples TRBV7-9 to TRBJ1-5; D is uncertain. The CDR3 runs 14 residues. Germline CDR1 SEHNR, CDR2 FQNEAQ (reference sequence). Deletions cut 3 bases from V and 2 bases from J, with 8 bases between. CDR3 in amino acids: CASSFGLGNQPQHF. The CDR3, as DNA: TGTGCCAGCAGCTTCGGACTAGGCAATCAGCCCCAGCATTTT. Combining the CDR3 with reference TRBV7-9 and TRBJ1-5 gives the whole variable domain DTGVSQNPRHKITKRGQNVTFRCDPISEHNRLYWYRQTLGQGPEFLTYFQNEAQLEKSRLLSDRFSAERPKGSFSTLEIQRTEQGDSAMYLCASSFGLGNQPQHFGDGTRLSIL.

V and J are TRBV5-6 and TRBJ1-1, with D possibly matching TRBD1 (6 bases). V lost 1 base and J 6 bases, leaving 10 bases between the germline ends. The CDR3 is 13 amino acids. Germline CDR1 reads SGHDT; CDR2 reads YYEEEE. The DNA for the CDR3 is TGTGCCAGCAGCTTGCAGGGGCGGCCTGAAGCTTTCTTT. Residues: CASSLQGRPEAFF.

On this clone: This specimen includes other DNA sequences encoding the same CDR3. The rearrangement joins TRBV5-1 to TRBJ2-1; 7 bases match TRBD2. The germline gives CDR1 SGHRS, CDR2 YFSETQ. The CDR3 spans 14 residues. After removal of 6 bases from V and 3 bases from J, the junction contained 6 bases not matched to a gene. The CDR3 sequence is CASTAGGGYNEQFF. The CDR3 DNA reads as TGCGCCAGCACCGCTGGGGGGGGCTACAATGAGCAGTTCTTC.

The gene calls are TRBV4-3 and TRBJ2-7; the D gene is possibly TRBD2 (5 bases). Germline V CDR1 and CDR2: LGHNA, YSLEER. This CDR3 is built from 15 residues. Trimming removed 11 bases at V and 2 bases at J, with 22 bases between. The CDR3 protein is CAAGIYRGSPYEQYF. CDR3 DNA sequence: TGCGCCGCCGGGATTTATCGCGGCAGCCCCTACGAGCAGTACTTC.

The chain has TRBV29-1 and TRBJ1-2; 7 nucleotides align to TRBD1. There are 13 residues in the CDR3. J gave up 4 bases and V 5 bases, and 7 bases lay outside the gene matches. CDR1 is SQVTM and CDR2 is ANQGSEA in the germline V gene. The CDR3: CSVTKTGAYGYTF. Here the CDR3 DNA reads TGCAGCGTTACGAAAACAGGGGCCTATGGCTACACCTTC.

The chain uses TRBV9 and TRBJ2-7; TRBD2 aligns across 8 bases. V shed 3 bases and J 2 bases; nucleotides not matched to a gene: 4. Per germline, CDR1 SGDLS and CDR2 YYNGEE. This CDR3 has 14 amino acids. DNA of the CDR3: TGTGCCAGCAGCGGCGGGGGGCACCCCTACGAGCAGTACTTC. Its protein product is CASSGGGHPYEQYF.

This chain links TRBV7-3 with TRBJ1-1; a weak D match, TRBD1 (6 bases). The CDR3 extends over 13 amino acids. Germline V gene data show CDR1 as SGHTA and CDR2 as FQGTGA. V was pared by 6 bases and J by 1 base, with 9 bases between. The DNA of the CDR3 is TGTGCCAGCAGACGGACAGCGAACACTGAAGCTTTCTTT. It yields the protein CASRRTANTEAFF. Variable domain in full (rest from reference TRBV7-3 and TRBJ1-1): GAGVSQTPSNKVTEKGKYVELRCDPISGHTALYWYRQSLGQGPEFLIYFQGTGAADDSGLPNDRFFAVRPEGSVSTLKIQRTERGDSAVYLCASRRTANTEAFFGQGTRLTVV.

CDR3 DNA: TGTGCCAGTAGTAACCGGTGGGAGCAGTACTTC. Protein product: CASSNRWEQYF. The genes are TRBV19 and TRBJ2-7, with D hard to call. Trimming cost V 4 bases and J 7 bases, with 8 bases left between them. The CDR3 is 11 amino acids. The germline CDR1 and CDR2 sequences are LNHDA and SQIVND (reference sequence).

The chain combines TRBV6-4 with TRBJ1-2; TRBD1 aligns across 8 bases. This CDR3 has 14 amino acids. V trimming: 2 bases; J trimming: 2 bases; junction bases outside the gene matches: 1. Germline V lookup: CDR1 MRHNA, CDR2 SNTAGT. The DNA of the CDR3 is TGTGCCAGCAGTGACGACAGGGGAAACTATGGCTACACCTTC. Translated, it gives CASSDDRGNYGYTF.

The chain couples TRBV6-5 to TRBJ2-5, with TRBD2 matching over 7 bases. This CDR3 is 12 amino acids long. Trimming cost V 8 bases and J 2 bases; bases outside gene matches: 2. The germline V gene has CDR1 MNHEY and CDR2 SVGAGI. The CDR3 sequence: CASGGGQETQYF. As DNA, the CDR3 is TGTGCCAGCGGGGGGGGGCAAGAGACCCAGTACTTC.

The V gene is TRBV7-2, the J gene TRBJ2-5; TRBD1 matches 8 bases. With V trimmed by 7 bases and J by 4 bases, 8 bases remained unmatched. The length of the CDR3 is 14 residues. Germline values: CDR1 SGHTA, CDR2 FQGNSA. The CDR3 protein is CASTLSDRVETQYF. In DNA, the CDR3 is TGTGCCAGCACCCTCTCGGACAGGGTAGAGACCCAGTACTTC.

This clone was recorded only once. The rearrangement links TRBV7-9 to TRBJ2-5; D gene unclear. Germline values: CDR1 SEHNR, CDR2 FQNEAQ (reference sequence). V lost 1 base and J lost 4, with 16 bases in between. The CDR3 is 16 residues long. CDR3 bases: TGTGCCAGCAGCTTAGGTCCCTCAGGTGTTGGAGAGACCCAGTACTTC. Translation: CASSLGPSGVGETQYF.

The chain couples TRBV10-3 to TRBJ1-2; TRBD1 aligns across 9 bases. The CDR3 loop spans 14 amino acids. The germline gives CDR1 ENHRY, CDR2 SYGVKD. V lost 5 bases to trimming and J lost 2 bases; unmatched junction nucleotides: 3. The CDR3 DNA sequence: TGTGCCATCAGTCCGGGACAGGGAAACTATGGCTACACCTTC. This codes for CAISPGQGNYGYTF.

The J gene is TRBJ1-2, the V gene TRBV5-1; TRBD1 agrees at 11 bases. Trimming took 3 bases from V and 3 from J; bases not matched to a gene: 4. CDR1 and CDR2 (germline): SGHRS, YFSETQ. The CDR3 has 15 residues. The CDR3 here is CASSWGTGGYYGYTF. The DNA of the CDR3 is TGCGCCAGCAGCTGGGGGACAGGGGGTTACTATGGCTACACCTTC. Full variable domain (missing parts from reference TRBV5-1 and TRBJ1-2): KAGVTQTPRYLIKTRGQQVTLSCSPISGHRSVSWYQQTPGQGLQFLFEYFSETQRNKGNFPGRFSGRQFSNSRSEMNVSTLELGDSALYLCASSWGTGGYYGYTFGSGTRLTVV.

The chain employs TRBV4-2 and TRBJ2-5; TRBD1 matches 7 bases. The CDR3 has 15 residues. The V gene end was trimmed by 1 base and the J gene end by 2 bases; junction bases not matched to a gene: 4. CDR1 is LGHNA and CDR2 is YNFKEQ in the germline V gene. The CDR3 bases are TGTGCCAGCAGCCAAGGGAGGACAGGACAAGAGACCCAGTACTTC. It is translated as CASSQGRTGQETQYF.

V is TRBV6-5 and J is TRBJ1-1; perhaps TRBD1 as D (5 bases). Germline V gene sequence: CDR1 MNHEY, CDR2 SVGAGI. The CDR3 runs 13 residues. V lost 5 bases and J 4 bases, leaving 11 bases between the germline ends. Here the CDR3 reads CASSNTGGTEAFF. The CDR3 coding sequence is TGTGCCAGCAGTAACACAGGCGGCACTGAAGCTTTCTTT.

The V and J genes are TRBV7-8 and TRBJ1-1; 7 bases map to TRBD1. Germline V lookup: CDR1 SGHVS, CDR2 FQNEAQ. With 4 bases clipped from V and 1 base from J, the junction kept 6 bases outside the gene matches. CDR3 length: 15 amino acids. In DNA form, the CDR3 reads TGTGCCAGCAGCTCCAGGGACAGCGAGAACACTGAAGCTTTCTTT. It encodes CASSSRDSENTEAFF.

The chain joins TRBV7-3 to TRBJ2-2; tentative D call: TRBD1 (5 bases). In germline, CDR1 is SGHTA, CDR2 FQGTGA. Trimming cost V 1 base and J 0 bases, with 9 bases left between them. This CDR3 has 16 residues. The chain's CDR3 is CASSLMGRANTGELFF. DNA for the CDR3: TGTGCCAGCAGCTTAATGGGCAGGGCGAACACCGGGGAGCTGTTTTTT.